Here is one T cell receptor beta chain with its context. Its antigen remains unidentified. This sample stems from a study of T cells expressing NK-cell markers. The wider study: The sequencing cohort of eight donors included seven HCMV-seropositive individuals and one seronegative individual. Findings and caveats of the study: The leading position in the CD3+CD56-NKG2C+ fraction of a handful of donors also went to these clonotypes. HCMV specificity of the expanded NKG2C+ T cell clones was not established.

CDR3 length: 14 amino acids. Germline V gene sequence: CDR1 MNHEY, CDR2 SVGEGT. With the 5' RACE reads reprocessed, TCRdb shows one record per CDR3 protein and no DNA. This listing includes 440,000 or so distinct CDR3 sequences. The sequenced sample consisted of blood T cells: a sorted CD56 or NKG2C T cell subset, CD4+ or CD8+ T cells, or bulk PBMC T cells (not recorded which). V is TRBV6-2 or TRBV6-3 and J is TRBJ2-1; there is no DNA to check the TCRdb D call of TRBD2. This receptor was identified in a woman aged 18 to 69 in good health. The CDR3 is CASSFPPSSPEQFF.